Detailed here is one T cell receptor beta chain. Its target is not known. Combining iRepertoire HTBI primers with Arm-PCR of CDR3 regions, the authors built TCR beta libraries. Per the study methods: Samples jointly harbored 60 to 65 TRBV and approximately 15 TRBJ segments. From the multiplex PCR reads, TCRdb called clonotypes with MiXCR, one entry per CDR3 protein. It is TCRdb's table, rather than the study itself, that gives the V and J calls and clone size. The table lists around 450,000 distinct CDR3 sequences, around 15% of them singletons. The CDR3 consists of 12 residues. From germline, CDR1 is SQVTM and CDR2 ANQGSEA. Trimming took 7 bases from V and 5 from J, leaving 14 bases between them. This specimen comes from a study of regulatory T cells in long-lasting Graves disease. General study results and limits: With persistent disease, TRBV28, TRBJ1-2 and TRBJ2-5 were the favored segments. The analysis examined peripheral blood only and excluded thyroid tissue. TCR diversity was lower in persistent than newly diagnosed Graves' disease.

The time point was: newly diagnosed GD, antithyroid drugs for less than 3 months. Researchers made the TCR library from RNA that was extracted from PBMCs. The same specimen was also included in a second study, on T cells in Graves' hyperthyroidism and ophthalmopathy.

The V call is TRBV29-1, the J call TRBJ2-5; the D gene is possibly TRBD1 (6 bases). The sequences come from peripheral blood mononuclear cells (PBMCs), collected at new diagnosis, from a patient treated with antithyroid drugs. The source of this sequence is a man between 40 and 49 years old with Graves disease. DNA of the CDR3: TGCAGCGCCCAACAGGGCCGGGAGACCCAGTACTTC. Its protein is CSAQQGRETQYF.